Shown below are 22 T cell receptor beta chains from a single sample sequenced in a study of early T cells in non-severe SARS-CoV-2 infection. TCRdb re-analysed the 5' RACE reads in MiXCR, keeping a single row per CDR3 protein. The sample records tens of thousands of distinct CDR3 sequences, more than 10% being singletons. The input for sequencing was whole blood, taken at baseline. The source of these receptors is an adult who was a healthcare worker with PCR-confirmed SARS-CoV-2 infection or an uninfected control (not recorded which). The donor label of this sample is uncertain.

In its sample, this clonotype was seen once. This chain uses TRBV20-1 with TRBJ1-2; 7 nucleotides align to TRBD1. V dropped 3 bases and J dropped 4; count of bases not matched to a gene: 8. This CDR3 comprises 14 residues. Per the germline V gene, CDR1 is DFQATT and CDR2 is SNEGSKA (reference sequence). CDR3 region: CSASRDSEVYGYTF. Here the CDR3 DNA reads TGCAGTGCTAGCCGGGACAGCGAAGTCTATGGCTACACCTTC.

In its sample, this clonotype was seen many times. V gene TRBV12-3 or TRBV12-4 combines with J gene TRBJ1-3; a weak D match, TRBD1 (6 bases). V gave up 11 bases and J gave up 3 bases, with 20 bases separating them. The CDR3 length is 15 residues. CDR3 residues: CAFPRTGTNGNTIYF. The CDR3 DNA follows: TGTGCCTTCCCCCGGACGGGGACAAATGGAAACACCATATATTTT.

The V call is TRBV18, the J call TRBJ1-2; D gene unclear. There are 14 residues in the CDR3. Germline values: CDR1 KGHSH, CDR2 LQKENI. Trimming left V 2 bases short and J 1 base short, with 8 bases between. As DNA, the CDR3 is TGTGCCAGCTCACCAGACGGAGTTAACTATGGCTACACCTTC. Translated: CASSPDGVNYGYTF.

The chain uses TRBV12-3 or TRBV12-4 and TRBJ2-5; D might be TRBD1 or TRBD2, each matching 6 bases. Trimming shortened V by 3 bases and J by 4 bases, and 9 bases separated the two germline ends. This CDR3 has 13 residues. The CDR3 protein is CASSFGGRETQYF. DNA of the CDR3: TGTGCCAGCAGTTTTGGGGGGCGAGAGACCCAGTACTTC.

The sample holds many counts of this clonotype. V gene TRBV29-1 combines with J gene TRBJ1-1; TRBD1 matches 7 bases. After removal of 4 bases from V and 0 bases from J, the junction contained 2 bases not matched to a gene. The CDR3 consists of 13 residues. Germline V gene sequence: CDR1 SQVTM, CDR2 ANQGSEA. Here the CDR3 reads CSVGTGVNTEAFF. The CDR3 DNA follows: TGCAGCGTTGGTACAGGGGTGAACACTGAAGCTTTCTTT.

The V call is TRBV19, the J call TRBJ2-3; TRBD1 might be the D (6 bases). This CDR3 comprises 16 residues. Germline V gives CDR1 LNHDA, CDR2 SQIVND (reference sequence). The germline V and J ends were trimmed by 6 bases and 1 base, with 17 bases remaining between them. The CDR3 DNA reads as TGTGCCAGTAGGAAAACAGGGATCAGGGGCACAGATACGCAGTATTTT. Amino acids: CASRKTGIRGTDTQYF.

The chain carries TRBV9 and TRBJ1-3; maybe TRBD1 (5 bases). Germline V lookup: CDR1 SGDLS, CDR2 YYNGEE. The CDR3 length is 15 residues. V lost 3 bases and J 3 bases, leaving 13 bases between the germline ends. The chain's CDR3 is CASSAGRTNGNTIYF. CDR3 DNA sequence: TGTGCCAGCAGCGCAGGACGGACAAATGGAAACACCATATATTTT.

This clonotype appeared many times. V and J are TRBV7-9 and TRBJ2-5, with unresolved D. The V end was cut by 0 bases, the J end by 0 bases, with 5 bases between. There are 14 residues in the CDR3. CDR1 SEHNR and CDR2 FQNEAQ come from the germline V gene (reference sequence). CDR3 in amino acids: CASSLAANQETQYF. As DNA, the CDR3 is TGTGCCAGCAGCTTAGCGGCTAACCAAGAGACCCAGTACTTC.

The chain has TRBV19 and TRBJ2-5, with 7 bases fitting TRBD2. The CDR3 is 15 residues long. Germline lookup yields CDR1 LNHDA and CDR2 SQIVND (reference sequence). Trimming removed 4 bases from V and 5 bases from J; junction bases left unmatched: 10. CDR3 region: CASSTTPTSLETQYF. CDR3 in DNA: TGTGCCAGTAGTACGACTCCGACTAGCTTGGAGACCCAGTACTTC.

The gene calls are TRBV20-1 and TRBJ2-3; tentatively, D is TRBD2 (6 bases). Germline lookup yields CDR1 DFQATT and CDR2 SNEGSKA (reference sequence). There are 12 residues in the CDR3. Deletions cut 3 bases from V and 4 bases from J, with 8 bases between. The CDR3 nucleotides are TGCAGTGCTAGCGGGGGAGCAGATACGCAGTATTTT. Its protein product is CSASGGADTQYF.

This clonotype showed up just a few times. The chain couples TRBV19 to TRBJ2-2; maybe TRBD1 (6 bases). V lost 3 bases and J 4 bases, leaving 33 bases between the germline ends. CDR3 length: 22 residues. Germline CDR1 and CDR2: LNHDA and SQIVND (reference sequence). In DNA form, the CDR3 reads TGTGCCAGTAGTATTGATTTCCACACGGGGCAGGGGATTTCACTACGCACCGGGGAGCTGTTTTTT. It specifies CASSIDFHTGQGISLRTGELFF.

This clonotype appeared many times. The CDR3 loop is CATSDSGSRFYGYTF. CDR3 DNA sequence: TGTGCCACCAGTGATTCGGGATCTCGCTTCTATGGCTACACCTTC. The chain carries TRBV24-1 and TRBJ1-2; no firm D call. The germline V and J ends were trimmed by 2 bases and 4 bases, with 13 bases remaining between them. This CDR3 has 15 residues. CDR1 KGHDR and CDR2 SFDVKD come from the germline V gene.

The chain uses TRBV18 and TRBJ2-3; possible D gene TRBD1, 6 bases. V lost 1 base, J lost 1 base, and 15 bases lay in between. Germline lookup yields CDR1 KGHSH and CDR2 LQKENI. The CDR3 consists of 17 residues. In nucleotides, the CDR3 is TGTGCCAGCTCACCACGCGAGAGGGGGTACGGCACAGATACGCAGTATTTT. This translates into CASSPRERGYGTDTQYF.

The genes are TRBV10-3 and TRBJ2-5; D might be TRBD1 or TRBD2, each matching 5 bases. Germline V lookup: CDR1 ENHRY, CDR2 SYGVKD. V lost 0 bases and J 2 bases, leaving 13 bases between the germline ends. This CDR3 comprises 16 residues. The CDR3 here is CAISESTLGVQETQYF. The CDR3 region has the DNA TGTGCCATCAGTGAGTCGACTCTGGGGGTACAAGAGACCCAGTACTTC.

The rearrangement joins TRBV12-3 or TRBV12-4 to TRBJ2-5; 7 bases match TRBD2. The J segment lost 5 bases and the V segment lost 5 bases, leaving 14 bases of the junction unmatched. This CDR3 region has 16 residues. The CDR3 DNA reads TGTGCCAGCAGTCATCAGACTAGCACAACTAGGGAGACCCAGTACTTC. This translates into CASSHQTSTTRETQYF.

The rearrangement links TRBV5-4 to TRBJ2-5; 8 bases are a match to TRBD2. Germline loops: CDR1 SGHNT, CDR2 YYREEE (reference sequence). This CDR3 comprises 17 residues. The J segment lost 4 bases and the V segment lost 5 bases, leaving 16 bases of the junction unmatched. CDR3 amino acids: CASRPGRAPGRGETQYF. The CDR3 nucleotides read TGTGCCAGCAGGCCGGGGCGGGCACCCGGGAGGGGAGAGACCCAGTACTTC.

This clonotype was counted between two and nine times. This chain joins TRBV29-1 and TRBJ2-3; 12 nucleotides align to TRBD2. Losses at the gene ends were 1 base for V and 4 bases for J; bases not matched to a gene: 6. Germline V gene lookup returns CDR1 SQVTM and CDR2 ANQGSEA. The CDR3 covers 16 residues. The CDR3 sequence is CSVEGLAGDSADTQYF. CDR3 nucleotides: TGCAGCGTTGAAGGACTAGCGGGGGATAGCGCAGATACGCAGTATTTT.

The chain uses TRBV29-1 and TRBJ2-3; TRBD1 agrees at 9 bases. The CDR3 has 14 amino acids. CDR1 is SQVTM, CDR2 ANQGSEA, per germline. The junction had 11 bases not matched to a gene; V was cut back by 5 bases and J by 8 bases. The CDR3 DNA reads as TGCAGCGTTTTTGCCGGGACAGGGACGGGTACGCAGTATTTT. Its protein product is CSVFAGTGTGTQYF.

This clonotype was detected only a few times. This rearrangement joins TRBV20-1 to TRBJ2-2; D possibly corresponds to TRBD1 (5 bases). V dropped 3 bases and J dropped 0 bases, with 8 bases sitting between them. CDR3 size: 14 residues. CDR1 and CDR2 from the germline V gene are DFQATT and SNEGSKA (reference sequence). Written as DNA, the CDR3 is TGCAGTGCTAGCGACAGCGCGAACACCGGGGAGCTGTTTTTT. Translating gives CSASDSANTGELFF.

This clonotype has only a few counts. The rearrangement joins TRBV20-1 to TRBJ1-5, with D possibly matching TRBD1 (6 bases). The CDR3 runs to 14 residues. V was trimmed by 0 bases and J by 5 bases, leaving 11 bases between them. The germline CDR1 and CDR2 sequences are DFQATT and SNEGSKA (reference sequence). The chain's CDR3 is CSAREGGGDQPQHF. CDR3 in DNA: TGCAGTGCTAGAGAAGGGGGAGGAGATCAGCCCCAGCATTTT.

The chain couples TRBV19 to TRBJ1-5; 9 positions agree with TRBD1. The junction had 4 bases not matched to a gene; V was cut back by 6 bases and J by 7 bases. The CDR3 extends over 13 amino acids. Germline loops: CDR1 LNHDA, CDR2 SQIVND (reference sequence). The CDR3 here is CASRDRGQQPQHF. In DNA, the CDR3 is TGTGCCAGTAGGGACAGGGGACAGCAGCCCCAGCATTTT. The full variable domain, in which reference TRBV19 and TRBJ1-5 provide the parts outside the CDR3, is DGGITQSPKYLFRKEGQNVTLSCEQNLNHDAMYWYRQDPGQGLRLIYYSQIVNDFQKGDIAEGYSVSREKKESFPLTVTSAQKNPTAFYLCASRDRGQQPQHFGDGTRLSIL.

This clonotype was detected many times. The rearrangement joins TRBV7-2 to TRBJ2-3, with 10 bases lining up with TRBD2. Germline loops: CDR1 SGHTA, CDR2 FQGNSA. This CDR3 spans 17 amino acids. The junction had 11 bases not matched to a gene; V was cut back by 6 bases and J by 2 bases. In DNA form, the CDR3 reads TGTGCCAGCAGTCTAATGGGAGCGGGGGGGCCCACAGATACGCAGTATTTT. It specifies CASSLMGAGGPTDTQYF.